These 7 T cell receptor beta chains were sequenced from one sample in a study of OX40 agonist ivuxolimab in advanced cancers. Method: immunoSEQ multiplex PCR; TCRdb's copy keeps in-frame clones and lacks some. The repertoire consists of fewer than 85,000 clones, with around 73% occurring once and the leading ten covering around 1.5%. The sequences come from CD4+ or CD8+ T cells sorted from blood, collected in a trial of the OX40 agonist ivuxolimab. The receptor source for this set is an adult with an advanced solid tumor such as melanoma, head and neck, liver or kidney cancer.

This clone showed up just a few times. The chain has TRBV19 and TRBJ1-6, with TRBD1 as a possible D gene (5 bases). The CDR3 length is 13 residues. Germline CDR1 LNHDA, CDR2 SQIVND (reference sequence). Trimming took 5 bases from V and 16 from J, leaving 18 bases between them. CDR3 nucleotides: TGTGCCAGTAGTGGCCGGGGCCGAACTCTTCTCCACTTT. Residues: CASSGRGRTLLHF.

CDR3 amino acids: CASSVLSGKGDTEAFF. The CDR3 nucleotides read TGTGCCAGCAGTGTCCTCTCAGGAAAAGGGGACACTGAAGCTTTCTTT. This chain connects TRBV6-4 to TRBJ1-1; tentative D call: TRBD1 (5 bases). This CDR3 has 16 amino acids. Germline lookup yields CDR1 MRHNA and CDR2 SNTAGT. Trimming left V 4 bases short and J 3 bases short, with 18 bases between.

CDR3 nucleotides: TGTGCCTGGAGTGTAACGGGGCAAGGAGATACGCAGTATTTT. This translates into CAWSVTGQGDTQYF. The chain uses TRBV30 and TRBJ2-3; D tentatively reads TRBD1 or TRBD2 (5 bases each). There are 14 residues in the CDR3. The germline V and J ends were trimmed by 0 bases and 5 bases, with 12 bases remaining between them. Germline V gene data show CDR1 as GTSNPN and CDR2 as SVGIG (reference sequence). Full variable domain (rest looked up from reference TRBV30 and TRBJ2-3): SQTIHQWPATLVQPVGSPLSLECTVEGTSNPNLYWYRQAAGRGLQLLFYSVGIGQISSEVPQNLSASRPQDRQFILSSKKLLLSDSGFYLCAWSVTGQGDTQYFGPGTRLTVL.

This chain uses TRBV9 with TRBJ2-7, with 8 bases identical to TRBD1. The germline V gene has CDR1 SGDLS and CDR2 YYNGEE. CDR3 length: 16 residues. V gave up 3 bases and J gave up 3 bases; unmatched junction bases: 11. The CDR3 DNA reads as TGTGCCAGCAGCGCTCGCCCGCAGGGGGCCTACTACGAGCAGTACTTC. Protein product: CASSARPQGAYYEQYF.

This clone turned up a few times. The chain carries TRBV14 and TRBJ2-7, with 8 bases identical to TRBD2. From germline, CDR1 is SGHDN and CDR2 FVKESK. The CDR3 covers 16 residues. Germline trimming cut 1 base from V and 4 bases from J; bases unmatched to any gene: 9. Here the CDR3 DNA reads TGTGCCAGCAGCCAAGTGGGACTAGTTACATCGTACGAGCAGTACTTC. Translated, it gives CASSQVGLVTSYEQYF. The variable domain in full, completed from reference TRBV14 and TRBJ2-7, reads EAGVTQFPSHSVIEKGQTVTLRCDPISGHDNLYWYRRVMGKEIKFLLHFVKESKQDESGMPNNRFLAERTGGTYSTLKVQPAELEDSGVYFCASSQVGLVTSYEQYFGPGTRLTVT.

This chain connects TRBV15 to TRBJ2-7, with D perhaps being TRBD1 or TRBD2 (6 bases each). This CDR3 region has 13 residues. V dropped 0 bases and J dropped 7 bases, with 10 bases sitting between them. Germline CDR1 LNHNV, CDR2 YYDKDF (reference sequence). Written as DNA, the CDR3 is TGTGCCACCAGCAGAGATCAGGGGAGGGAGCAGTACTTC. Protein: CATSRDQGREQYF.

The V gene is TRBV7-9, the J gene TRBJ2-3; 10 bases fit TRBD1. CDR1 SEHNR and CDR2 FQNEAQ come from the germline V gene (reference sequence). The CDR3 loop spans 14 amino acids. Trimming removed 5 bases from V and 7 bases from J; junction bases left unmatched: 6. CDR3 DNA: TGTGCCAGCAGCATCCGGGACAGGGGAAATACGCAGTATTTT. Translating gives CASSIRDRGNTQYF.